The 26 T cell receptor beta chains in this list originate from one sample, sequenced in a study of OX40 agonist ivuxolimab in advanced cancers. The repertoire was sequenced with immunoSEQ multiplex PCR; TCRdb's copy has only in-frame clones and lacks some. The sample has 55,000 to 75,000 clones; about 89% are singletons. The sample was CD4+ or CD8+ T cells sorted from blood, taken in a trial of the OX40 agonist ivuxolimab. Receptor source: an adult with an advanced solid tumor such as melanoma, head and neck, liver or kidney cancer.

The rearrangement uses TRBV6-1 and TRBJ1-5; no definite D call. The V end lost 1 base, the J end lost 3 bases, and 13 bases lay between the germline ends. Germline CDR1 reads MNHNS; CDR2 reads SASEGT. The CDR3 contains 16 residues. The CDR3 DNA reads as TGTGCCAGCAGTGAAGGGAGAACCGGATACAATCAGCCCCAGCATTTT. Translation gives CASSEGRTGYNQPQHF.

The rearrangement joins TRBV7-9 to TRBJ2-1, with D maybe TRBD2 (5 bases). The CDR3 length is 14 residues. The germline V and J ends were trimmed by 5 bases and 5 bases, with 13 bases remaining between them. The V gene's germline CDR1 is SEHNR and CDR2 FQNEAQ (reference sequence). CDR3 coding DNA: TGTGCCAGCAGCCCATTGGGAGTCAACAATGAGCAGTTCTTC. Translated: CASSPLGVNNEQFF. Supplemented by reference TRBV7-9 and TRBJ2-1, the full variable domain reads DTGVSQNPRHKITKRGQNVTFRCDPISEHNRLYWYRQTLGQGPEFLTYFQNEAQLEKSRLLSDRFSAERPKGSFSTLEIQRTEQGDSAMYLCASSPLGVNNEQFFGPGTRLTVL.

The rearrangement joins TRBV10-3 to TRBJ1-1; D is unresolved. CDR1 is ENHRY and CDR2 is SYGVKD in the germline V gene. V lost 4 bases and J 1 base, leaving 4 bases between the germline ends. The CDR3 sequence is 12 residues long. CDR3 amino acids: CAISVENTEAFF. CDR3 sequence (DNA): TGTGCCATCAGTGTAGAGAACACTGAAGCTTTCTTT.

This chain joins TRBV6-5 and TRBJ1-2; TRBD1 is a possible D gene (5 bases). Germline V lookup: CDR1 MNHEY, CDR2 SVGAGI. The V end lost 5 bases, the J end lost 8 bases, and 18 bases lay between the germline ends. This CDR3 contains 14 residues. The CDR3 is CASSEGAGADGYTF. The CDR3 bases are TGTGCCAGCAGTGAAGGGGCTGGGGCAGACGGCTACACCTTC.

The rearrangement links TRBV28 to TRBJ2-5, with D possibly being TRBD1 or TRBD2 (5 bases each). This CDR3 spans 12 amino acids. The V end lost 4 bases, the J end lost 10 bases, and 13 bases lay between the germline ends. CDR1 is MDHEN and CDR2 is SYDVKM in the germline V gene. The CDR3 here is CASSSGTTIQYF. Written as DNA, the CDR3 is TGTGCCAGCAGTTCCGGGACCACGATCCAGTACTTC.

This chain connects TRBV11-3 to TRBJ1-4; tentative D call: TRBD1 (5 bases). Deletions cut 5 bases from V and 7 bases from J, with 11 bases between. Looked up from germline, CDR1 is SGHNT and CDR2 is YENEEA. The CDR3 runs 13 residues. The chain's CDR3 is CASSLFQGEKLFF. In DNA, the CDR3 is TGTGCCAGCAGCCTTTTTCAGGGTGAAAAACTGTTTTTT.

The chain carries TRBV28 and TRBJ2-1; D is unclear. The CDR3 loop spans 11 amino acids. Germline V gene sequence: CDR1 MDHEN, CDR2 SYDVKM. V lost 4 bases and J 7 bases, leaving 5 bases between the germline ends. CDR3 sequence: CASSSGNEQFF. The CDR3 DNA is TGTGCCAGCAGTTCCGGGAATGAGCAGTTCTTC.

The V call is TRBV4-1, the J call TRBJ1-6; TRBD1 matches 7 bases. Germline CDR1 MGHRA, CDR2 YSYEKL. Unmatched junction bases numbered 4, after V lost 3 bases and J lost 2 bases. The CDR3 runs to 16 residues. The CDR3 coding sequence is TGCGCCAGCAGCCAGCCCGACAGGGCCTATAATTCACCCCTCCACTTT. It yields the protein CASSQPDRAYNSPLHF.

CDR3 nucleotide sequence: TGTGCCAGCAGTCCCACAGGGAGGGCGCTTTTTTCCAAAAACATTCAGTACTTC. Its protein is CASSPTGRALFSKNIQYF. This chain links TRBV14 with TRBJ2-4; D perhaps matches TRBD2 (7 bases). V was cut by 6 bases and J by 2 bases, with 23 bases left in between. Germline assignment: CDR1 SGHDN and CDR2 FVKESK. CDR3 size: 18 residues.

The rearrangement joins TRBV5-8 to TRBJ1-1, with D hard to call. This CDR3 is built from 13 residues. The ends were cut back, 2 bases at V and 1 base at J, with 6 bases in the middle. CDR1 and CDR2 from the germline V gene are SGHTS and YDEGEE. DNA of the CDR3: TGTGCCAGCAGCTTTTCGGCGAACACTGAAGCTTTCTTT. It is translated as CASSFSANTEAFF.

This clone was observed once. This rearrangement joins TRBV5-4 to TRBJ1-4; D might be TRBD1 (5 bases). From germline, CDR1 is SGHNT and CDR2 YYREEE (reference sequence). Between the trimmed V and J ends, which lost 4 bases and 5 bases, there was a span of 18 bases. This CDR3 is 16 amino acids long. CDR3 in amino acids: CASSPGTTRGNEKLFF. In DNA form, the CDR3 reads TGTGCCAGCAGCCCGGGGACCACACGGGGCAATGAAAAACTGTTTTTT.

Comments on this clone: At one boundary the junction diverges from the germline segment, which might be a read error. This chain uses TRBV5-1 with TRBJ2-2, with TRBD2 as a possible D gene (6 bases). Per the germline V gene, CDR1 is SGHRS and CDR2 is YFSETQ. The CDR3 length is 14 residues. The CDR3 is CARSLGGNTGELFF. CDR3 coding DNA: TGCGCCAGAAGCTTGGGAGGGAACACCGGGGAGCTGTTTTTT.

The genes are TRBV7-7 and TRBJ2-2, with no clear D. Trimming took 5 bases from V and 6 from J, leaving 7 bases between them. Per the germline V gene, CDR1 is SSHAT and CDR2 is FNYEAQ (reference sequence). This CDR3 has 12 residues. The CDR3 bases are TGTGCCAGCAGCCAGTTTGCCGGGGAGCTGTTTTTT. This codes for CASSQFAGELFF.

The V call is TRBV30, the J call TRBJ1-2; a weak D match, TRBD1 (6 bases). Deletions cut 2 bases from V and 6 bases from J, with 13 bases between. The CDR3 consists of 13 residues. Looked up from germline, CDR1 is GTSNPN and CDR2 is SVGIG (reference sequence). The CDR3 spells CAWSPSGAHGYTF. DNA of the CDR3: TGTGCCTGGAGTCCTTCGGGGGCGCATGGCTACACCTTC.

This chain joins TRBV29-1 and TRBJ2-1; possible D gene TRBD2, 6 bases. This CDR3 is 15 amino acids long. V was clipped by 4 bases and J by 5 bases, with 18 bases between them. CDR1 and CDR2 from the germline V gene are SQVTM and ANQGSEA. CDR3 in amino acids: CSVGMATGGDNEQFF. CDR3 nucleotide sequence: TGCAGCGTTGGGATGGCTACAGGAGGGGACAATGAGCAGTTCTTC.

The chain couples TRBV6-6 to TRBJ2-7; D may be TRBD1 or TRBD2 (5 bases each). CDR1 is MNHNY, CDR2 SVGAGI, per germline (reference sequence). With 4 bases removed from V and 9 bases from J, the gap between germline ends came to 10 bases. This CDR3 is 11 amino acids long. The CDR3 here is CASSLQGPQYF. In DNA, the CDR3 is TGTGCCAGCAGTTTGCAGGGACCGCAGTACTTC.

This clone was seen only once. The chain uses TRBV6-1 and TRBJ2-7; no reliable D call. The CDR3 extends over 11 amino acids. The germline V gene has CDR1 MNHNS and CDR2 SASEGT. V lost 6 bases and J 4 bases, leaving 7 bases between the germline ends. In DNA, the CDR3 is TGTGCCAGCAGCGCGTTTTACGAGCAGTACTTC. It yields the protein CASSAFYEQYF.

The chain links TRBV7-2 to TRBJ2-7; a weak D match, TRBD1 (5 bases). The CDR3 has 16 amino acids. V was pared by 5 bases and J by 2 bases, with 19 bases between. In germline, CDR1 is SGHTA, CDR2 FQGNSA. This CDR3 reads CASSPRGRTKTYEQYF. CDR3 DNA: TGTGCCAGCAGCCCCCGAGGCAGGACAAAGACCTACGAGCAGTACTTC. The variable domain in full, with the rest retrieved from reference TRBV7-2 and TRBJ2-7, is GAGVSQSPSNKVTEKGKDVELRCDPISGHTALYWYRQSLGQGLEFLIYFQGNSAPDKSGLPSDRFSAERTGGSVSTLTIQRTQQEDSAVYLCASSPRGRTKTYEQYFGPGTRLTVT.

This chain uses TRBV9 with TRBJ2-3, with 8 bases lining up with TRBD2. CDR3 length: 16 residues. V gave up 0 bases and J gave up 2 bases; unmatched junction bases: 5. Germline V lookup: CDR1 SGDLS, CDR2 YYNGEE. CDR3 DNA: TGTGCCAGCAGCGTAGCGGGGGGGTCTTACACAGATACGCAGTATTTT. It yields the protein CASSVAGGSYTDTQYF.

The V gene is TRBV25-1, the J gene TRBJ1-1, with 9 bases that match TRBD1. CDR3 size: 16 residues. Per the germline V gene, CDR1 is MGHDK and CDR2 is SYGVNS. Trimming at V came to 6 bases and at J to 1 base, leaving 9 bases not matched to a gene. For the CDR3, the DNA is TGTGCCAGCAGGCCCCCGACAGGGGGACGGAACACTGAAGCTTTCTTT. This codes for CASRPPTGGRNTEAFF.

The chain employs TRBV18 and TRBJ2-1; D gene unclear. With 3 bases removed from V and 8 bases from J, the gap between germline ends came to 11 bases. This CDR3 spans 13 amino acids. Germline CDR1 is KGHSH and CDR2 is LQKENI. The CDR3 here is CASSPGPSDEQFF. Written as DNA, the CDR3 is TGTGCCAGCTCACCCGGACCGTCGGATGAGCAGTTCTTC.

Turning to this clone: Relative to the germline gene, one junction end is altered; a read error may explain this. The chain uses TRBV5-1 and TRBJ1-1, with D uncertain. CDR3 length equals 12 residues. Germline CDR1 reads SGHRS; CDR2 reads YFSETQ. The CDR3 DNA is TGTGCCAGCAGCCGAGTTAACACTGAAGCTTTCTTT. As protein: CASSRVNTEAFF.

The chain joins TRBV15 to TRBJ2-2; D ambiguous. The CDR3 runs 17 residues. Trimming took off 3 bases at V and 1 base at J, with 15 bases between the two ends. CDR1 and CDR2 (germline): LNHNV, YYDKDF (reference sequence). CDR3 residues: CATSSSGPLLNTGELFF. The DNA for the CDR3 is TGTGCCACCAGCAGTTCCGGACCTCTATTGAACACCGGGGAGCTGTTTTTT.

The V call is TRBV27, the J call TRBJ1-5, with D perhaps TRBD1 (5 bases). The CDR3 has 15 residues. The V and J ends lost 2 bases and 2 bases respectively, with 10 bases between them. Looked up from germline, CDR1 is MNHEY and CDR2 is SMNVEV (reference sequence). CDR3 amino acids: CASSLMATGNQPQHF. In nucleotides, the CDR3 is TGTGCCAGCAGTTTAATGGCGACAGGCAATCAGCCCCAGCATTTT.

The rearrangement joins TRBV11-3 to TRBJ1-1; tentative D call: TRBD1 (6 bases). CDR1 is SGHNT and CDR2 is YENEEA in the germline V gene. The CDR3 is 15 amino acids. V gave up 3 bases and J gave up 1 base, with 12 bases separating them. The CDR3 protein is CASSFTGTSNTEAFF. In nucleotides, the CDR3 is TGTGCCAGCAGCTTTACAGGGACCTCGAACACTGAAGCTTTCTTT.

The chain carries TRBV2 and TRBJ2-7, with D hard to call. Trimming shortened V by 6 bases and J by 3 bases, and 6 bases separated the two germline ends. Germline lookup yields CDR1 SNHLY and CDR2 FYNNEI. The CDR3 contains 11 residues. This CDR3 reads CASSRIYEQYF. Written as DNA, the CDR3 is TGTGCCAGCAGCAGAATCTACGAGCAGTACTTC. The variable domain in full, completed from reference TRBV2 and TRBJ2-7, reads EPEVTQTPSHQVTQMGQEVILRCVPISNHLYFYWYRQILGQKVEFLVSFYNNEISEKSEIFDDQFSVERPDGSNFTLKIRSTKLEDSAMYFCASSRIYEQYFGPGTRLTVT.